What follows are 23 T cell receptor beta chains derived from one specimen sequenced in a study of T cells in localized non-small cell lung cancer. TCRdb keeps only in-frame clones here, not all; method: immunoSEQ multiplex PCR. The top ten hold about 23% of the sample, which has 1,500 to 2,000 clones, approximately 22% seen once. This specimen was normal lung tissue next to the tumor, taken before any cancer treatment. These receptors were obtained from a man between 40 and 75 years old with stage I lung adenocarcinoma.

CDR3 loop: CASRSGTARLYGYTF. The CDR3 coding sequence is TGTGCCAGCAGGTCCGGGACAGCAAGACTCTATGGCTACACCTTC. The chain couples TRBV11-3 to TRBJ1-2, with 7 bases that match TRBD1. Looked up from germline, CDR1 is SGHNT and CDR2 is YENEEA. CDR3 length: 15 amino acids. The V and J ends lost 6 bases and 4 bases, in that order; junction bases with no gene match: 11.

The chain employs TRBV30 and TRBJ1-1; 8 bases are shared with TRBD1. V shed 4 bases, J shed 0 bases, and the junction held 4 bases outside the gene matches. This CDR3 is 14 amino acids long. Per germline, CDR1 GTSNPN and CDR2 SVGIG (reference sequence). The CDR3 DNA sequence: TGTGCCTGGAACCTGGGACAGGTGAACACTGAAGCTTTCTTT. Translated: CAWNLGQVNTEAFF. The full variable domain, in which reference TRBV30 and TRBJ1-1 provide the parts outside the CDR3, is SQTIHQWPATLVQPVGSPLSLECTVEGTSNPNLYWYRQAAGRGLQLLFYSVGIGQISSEVPQNLSASRPQDRQFILSSKKLLLSDSGFYLCAWNLGQVNTEAFFGQGTRLTVV.

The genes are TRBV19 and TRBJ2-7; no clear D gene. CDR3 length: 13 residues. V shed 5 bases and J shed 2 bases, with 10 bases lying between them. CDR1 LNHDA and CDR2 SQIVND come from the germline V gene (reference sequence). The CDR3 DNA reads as TGTGCCAGTAGTCTTGACACAACCTACGAGCAGTACTTC. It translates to CASSLDTTYEQYF.

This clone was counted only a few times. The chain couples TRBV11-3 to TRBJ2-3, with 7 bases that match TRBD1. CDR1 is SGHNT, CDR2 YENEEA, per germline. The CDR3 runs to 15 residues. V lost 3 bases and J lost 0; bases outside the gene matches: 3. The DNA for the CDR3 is TGTGCCAGCAGCTTGGGACAGCCTAGCACAGATACGCAGTATTTT. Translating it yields CASSLGQPSTDTQYF. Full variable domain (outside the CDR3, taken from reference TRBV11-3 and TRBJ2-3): EAGVVQSPRYKIIEKKQPVAFWCNPISGHNTLYWYLQNLGQGPELLIRYENEEAVDDSQLPKDRFSAERLKGVDSTLKIQPAELGDSAVYLCASSLGQPSTDTQYFGPGTRLTVL.

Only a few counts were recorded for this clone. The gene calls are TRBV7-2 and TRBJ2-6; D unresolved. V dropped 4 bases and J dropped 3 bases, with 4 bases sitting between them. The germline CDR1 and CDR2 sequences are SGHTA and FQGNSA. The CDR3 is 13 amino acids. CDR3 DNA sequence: TGTGCCAGCAGCTGGGGTGGGGCCAACGTCCTGACTTTC. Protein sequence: CASSWGGANVLTF. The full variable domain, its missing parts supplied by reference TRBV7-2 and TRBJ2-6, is GAGVSQSPSNKVTEKGKDVELRCDPISGHTALYWYRQSLGQGLEFLIYFQGNSAPDKSGLPSDRFSAERTGGSVSTLTIQRTQQEDSAVYLCASSWGGANVLTFGAGSRLTVL.

CDR3: CASSTSGRDTGELFF. The CDR3 DNA reads as TGTGCCAGCAGTACTAGCGGGAGGGACACCGGGGAGCTGTTTTTT. The V call is TRBV6-8, the J call TRBJ2-2; 13 nucleotides line up with TRBD2. CDR3 length: 15 residues. Germline V lookup: CDR1 MNHGY, CDR2 SAAAGT. The V segment lost 5 bases and the J segment 3 bases; nucleotides outside the gene matches: 0.

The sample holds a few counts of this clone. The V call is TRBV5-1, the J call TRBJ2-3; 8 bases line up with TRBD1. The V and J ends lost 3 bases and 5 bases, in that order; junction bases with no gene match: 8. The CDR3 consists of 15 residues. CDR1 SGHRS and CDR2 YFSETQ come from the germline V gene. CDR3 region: CASSSTGAQGDTQYF. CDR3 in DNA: TGCGCCAGCAGCTCGACAGGGGCCCAAGGAGATACGCAGTATTTT.

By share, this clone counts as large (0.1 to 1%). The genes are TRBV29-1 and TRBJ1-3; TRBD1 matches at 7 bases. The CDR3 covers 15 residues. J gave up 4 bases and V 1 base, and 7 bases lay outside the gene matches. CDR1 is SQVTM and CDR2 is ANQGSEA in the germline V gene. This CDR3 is CSVEAQGVGGNTIYF. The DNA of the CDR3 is TGCAGCGTTGAAGCCCAGGGGGTTGGAGGAAACACCATATATTTT.

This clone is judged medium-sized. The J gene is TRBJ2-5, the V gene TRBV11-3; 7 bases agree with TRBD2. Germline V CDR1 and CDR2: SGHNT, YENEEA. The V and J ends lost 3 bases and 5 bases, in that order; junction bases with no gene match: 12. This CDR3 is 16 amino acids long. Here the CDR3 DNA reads TGTGCCAGCAGCTTCCCCCCGGGCGGGAGTGGGGAGACCCAGTACTTC. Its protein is CASSFPPGGSGETQYF.

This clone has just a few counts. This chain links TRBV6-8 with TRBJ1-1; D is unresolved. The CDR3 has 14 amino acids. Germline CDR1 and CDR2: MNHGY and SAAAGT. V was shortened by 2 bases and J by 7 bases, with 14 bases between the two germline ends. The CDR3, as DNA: TGTGCCAGCAGTTACCTTTCAGCTGGTAATGAAGCTTTCTTT. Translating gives CASSYLSAGNEAFF.

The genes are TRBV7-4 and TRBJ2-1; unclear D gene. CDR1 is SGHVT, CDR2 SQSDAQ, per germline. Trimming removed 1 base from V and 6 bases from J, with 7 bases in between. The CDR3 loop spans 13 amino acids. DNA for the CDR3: TGTGCCAGCAGCTTAGGAAATCCCAATGAGCAGTTCTTC. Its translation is CASSLGNPNEQFF.

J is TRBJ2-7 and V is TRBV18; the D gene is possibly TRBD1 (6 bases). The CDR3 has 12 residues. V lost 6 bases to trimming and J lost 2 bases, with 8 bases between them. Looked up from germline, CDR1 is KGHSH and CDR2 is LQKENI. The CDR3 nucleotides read TGTGCCAGCTCCTGGGACACCTACGAGCAGTACTTC. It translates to CASSWDTYEQYF.

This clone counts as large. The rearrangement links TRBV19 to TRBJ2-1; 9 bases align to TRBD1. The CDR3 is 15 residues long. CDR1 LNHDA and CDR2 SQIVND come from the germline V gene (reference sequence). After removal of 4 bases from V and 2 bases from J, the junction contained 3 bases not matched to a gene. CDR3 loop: CASSTTGGAYNEQFF. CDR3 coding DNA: TGTGCCAGTAGTACAACAGGGGGCGCCTACAATGAGCAGTTCTTC.

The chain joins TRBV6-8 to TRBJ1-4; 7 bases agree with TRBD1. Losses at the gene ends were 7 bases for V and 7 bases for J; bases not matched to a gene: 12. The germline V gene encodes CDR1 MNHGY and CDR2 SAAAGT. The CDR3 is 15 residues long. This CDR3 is CASKKTGRPPEKLFF. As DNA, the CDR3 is TGTGCCAGCAAGAAGACAGGGCGTCCGCCTGAAAAACTGTTTTTT.

Here the CDR3 DNA reads TGCGCCAGCAGCCAAAAGCAGGGCTACACTGAAGCTTTCTTT. Protein product: CASSQKQGYTEAFF. The chain employs TRBV4-1 and TRBJ1-1; possible D gene TRBD1, 5 bases. The germline V and J ends were trimmed by 2 bases and 3 bases, with 10 bases remaining between them. CDR1 MGHRA and CDR2 YSYEKL come from the germline V gene. CDR3 length: 14 residues.

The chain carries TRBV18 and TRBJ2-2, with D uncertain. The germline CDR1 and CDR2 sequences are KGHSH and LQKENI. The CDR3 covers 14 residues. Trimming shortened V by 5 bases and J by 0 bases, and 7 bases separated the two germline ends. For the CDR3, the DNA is TGTGCCAGCTCAGAACAGTCGAACACCGGGGAGCTGTTTTTT. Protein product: CASSEQSNTGELFF.

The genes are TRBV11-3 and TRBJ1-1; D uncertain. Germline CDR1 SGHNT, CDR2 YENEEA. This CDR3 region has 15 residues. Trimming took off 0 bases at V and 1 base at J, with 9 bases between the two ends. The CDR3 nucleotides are TGTGCCAGCAGCTTAGAGCCGGGAGGGAACACTGAAGCTTTCTTT. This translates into CASSLEPGGNTEAFF.

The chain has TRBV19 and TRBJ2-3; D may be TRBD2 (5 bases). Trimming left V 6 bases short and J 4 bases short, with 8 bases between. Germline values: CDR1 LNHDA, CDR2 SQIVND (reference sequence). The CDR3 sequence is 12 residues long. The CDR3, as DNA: TGTGCCAGTAGCGAGGGAGCAGATACGCAGTATTTT. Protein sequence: CASSEGADTQYF.

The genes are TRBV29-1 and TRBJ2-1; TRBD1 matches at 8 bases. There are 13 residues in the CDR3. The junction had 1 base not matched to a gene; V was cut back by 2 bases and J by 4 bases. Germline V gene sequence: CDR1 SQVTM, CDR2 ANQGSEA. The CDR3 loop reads CSVETGGYNEQFF. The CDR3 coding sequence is TGCAGCGTTGAAACAGGGGGGTACAATGAGCAGTTCTTC.

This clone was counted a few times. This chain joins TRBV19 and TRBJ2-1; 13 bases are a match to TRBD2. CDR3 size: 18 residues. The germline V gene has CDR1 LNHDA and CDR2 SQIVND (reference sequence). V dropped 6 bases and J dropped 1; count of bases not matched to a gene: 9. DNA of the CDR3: TGTGCCAGTAGCCCGGGACTAGCGGGAACCAGTTCCTACAATGAGCAGTTCTTC. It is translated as CASSPGLAGTSSYNEQFF.

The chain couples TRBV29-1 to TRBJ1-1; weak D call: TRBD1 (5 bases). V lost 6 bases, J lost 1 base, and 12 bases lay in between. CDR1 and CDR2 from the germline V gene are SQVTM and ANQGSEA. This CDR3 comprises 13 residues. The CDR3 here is CSVVGTGNTEAFF. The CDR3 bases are TGCAGCGTCGTCGGGACCGGGAACACTGAAGCTTTCTTT. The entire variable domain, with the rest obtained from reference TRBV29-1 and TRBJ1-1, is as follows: SAVISQKPSRDICQRGTSLTIQCQVDSQVTMMFWYRQQPGQSLTLIATANQGSEATYESGFVIDKFPISRPNLTFSTLTVSNMSPEDSSIYLCSVVGTGNTEAFFGQGTRLTVV.

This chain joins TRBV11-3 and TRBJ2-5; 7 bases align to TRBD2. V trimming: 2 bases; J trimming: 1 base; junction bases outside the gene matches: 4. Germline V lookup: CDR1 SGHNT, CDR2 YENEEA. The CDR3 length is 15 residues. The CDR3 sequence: CASSLWGGGQETQYF. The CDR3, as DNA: TGTGCCAGCAGCTTATGGGGCGGGGGCCAAGAGACCCAGTACTTC.

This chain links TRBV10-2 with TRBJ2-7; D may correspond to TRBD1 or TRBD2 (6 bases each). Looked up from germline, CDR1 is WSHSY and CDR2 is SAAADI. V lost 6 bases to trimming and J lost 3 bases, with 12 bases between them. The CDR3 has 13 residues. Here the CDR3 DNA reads TGCGCCAGCAGGGGGGGCGACAGCTACGAGCAGTACTTC. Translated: CASRGGDSYEQYF.